This is a list of T cell receptor beta chains from one sample in a study of control samples from healthy donors and cancer patients. Sequencing was performed with immunoSEQ multiplex PCR; in TCRdb, only in-frame clones are kept and a portion is missing. The sample contains approximately 120,000 clones, roughly 92% of which appear only once. The specimen sequenced was PBMCs. All receptors come from a man of 80 years or more with head and neck cancer. CDR3s include the opening cysteine and the closing phenylalanine or tryptophan. The D gene is left open where the match is weak. Clone size appears in some rows only: once, few, many, or a class for an expanded clone.

v_call	d_call	clone_size	j_call	cdr3_length	cdr3_aa	cdr3_nt
TRBV5-1	-	-	TRBJ2-2	16	CASSLAGGRNTGELFF	TGCGCCAGCAGCTTGGCCGGGGGGCGGAACACCGGGGAGCTGTTTTTT
TRBV10-3	TRBD2	-	TRBJ2-5	16	CAISVLAGGLQETQYF	TGTGCCATCAGTGTGCTAGCGGGGGGGTTACAAGAGACCCAGTACTTC
TRBV5-1	TRBD1	-	TRBJ2-2	15	CASSATGANTGELFF	TGCGCCAGCAGTGCGACAGGGGCGAACACCGGGGAGCTGTTTTTT
TRBV19	-	-	TRBJ1-1	18	CASSIVTRGLRRVTEAFF	TGTGCCAGTAGTATAGTCACAAGGGGACTTAGAAGAGTCACTGAAGCTTTCTTT
TRBV19	-	-	TRBJ1-6	14	CASSVTFYNSPLHF	TGTGCCAGTAGTGTGACATTTTATAATTCACCCCTCCACTTT
TRBV12-3/TRBV12-4	-	-	TRBJ1-6	13	CASSPRGLTPLHF	TGTGCCAGCAGCCCGAGGGGACTGACACCCCTCCACTTT
TRBV19	-	-	TRBJ2-1	12	CASSIVRTEQFF	TGTGCCAGTAGTATAGTCAGGACAGAGCAGTTCTTC
TRBV3-1/TRBV3-2	-	-	TRBJ2-3	15	CASSSSWGVLDTQYF	TGTGCCAGCAGCTCAAGTTGGGGGGTTCTAGATACGCAGTATTTT
TRBV5-5	TRBD2	-	TRBJ2-1	14	CASRTITSGNEQFF	TGTGCCAGCAGAACTATCACTAGCGGGAATGAGCAGTTCTTC
TRBV4-3	TRBD2	-	TRBJ2-5	16	CASSQGLSGIQETQYF	TGCGCCAGCAGCCAAGGGCTTAGCGGGATCCAAGAGACCCAGTACTTC
TRBV2	TRBD2	-	TRBJ2-5	14	CASRGGRGGETQYF	TGTGCCAGCAGAGGCGGGAGGGGCGGTGAGACCCAGTACTTC
TRBV6-1	-	once	TRBJ1-3	18	CASSGDPTGGSAGNTIYF	TGTGCCAGCAGTGGAGACCCCACCGGGGGGTCAGCTGGAAACACCATATATTTT
TRBV9	-	-	TRBJ1-2	14	CASSGAGGHYGYTF	TGTGCCAGCAGCGGCGCGGGGGGCCACTATGGCTACACCTTC
TRBV11-3	-	-	TRBJ1-1	13	CASSFGPNTEAFF	TGTGCCAGCAGCTTCGGGCCGAACACTGAAGCTTTCTTT
TRBV6-2/TRBV6-3	-	-	TRBJ2-7	15	CASSQQGPEYYEQYF	TGTGCCAGCAGTCAGCAGGGACCGGAGTACTACGAGCAGTACTTC
TRBV18	-	once	TRBJ1-1	15	CASSRLEGMNTEAFF	TGTGCCAGCTCACGACTAGAAGGCATGAACACTGAAGCTTTCTTT
TRBV2	-	few	TRBJ2-2	13	CASSAREIGELFF	TGTGCCAGCAGCGCCAGGGAGATTGGGGAGCTGTTTTTT
TRBV11-2	TRBD1	-	TRBJ2-3	15	CASSHGTVSTDTQYF	TGTGCCAGCAGCCATGGGACAGTTAGCACAGATACGCAGTATTTT
TRBV9	-	-	TRBJ2-3	13	CASSVDPEDTQYF	TGTGCCAGCAGCGTAGACCCCGAGGATACGCAGTATTTT
TRBV11-2	-	-	TRBJ2-5	13	CASSFWYQETQYF	TGTGCCAGCAGCTTTTGGTACCAAGAGACCCAGTACTTC
TRBV5-4	-	-	TRBJ2-3	12	CASSADGYTQYF	TGTGCCAGCAGCGCGGACGGCTATACGCAGTATTTT
TRBV27	-	few	TRBJ2-7	12	CASRRGSYEQYF	TGTGCCAGCAGGAGGGGCTCCTACGAGCAGTACTTC
TRBV11-2	TRBD2	-	TRBJ2-6	16	CASSFGGGSGANVLTF	TGTGCCAGCAGCTTTGGCGGGGGGTCTGGGGCCAACGTCCTGACTTTC
TRBV6-2/TRBV6-3	-	-	TRBJ1-2	15	CASSYDMSGGYGYTF	TGTGCCAGCAGTTATGATATGAGCGGGGGCTATGGCTACACCTTC
TRBV5-1	TRBD1	once	TRBJ1-6	15	CASSPGQGADSPLHF	TGCGCCAGCAGCCCGGGACAGGGGGCAGATTCACCCCTCCACTTT
TRBV7-8	TRBD2	-	TRBJ2-1	17	CASSGGLGLADYNEQFF	TGTGCCAGCAGCGGGGGATTAGGACTAGCGGACTACAATGAGCAGTTCTTC
TRBV6-4	-	few	TRBJ2-3	14	CASRRDSQTDTQYF	TGTGCCAGCAGGAGGGACTCACAAACAGATACGCAGTATTTT
TRBV27	TRBD1	-	TRBJ1-1	15	CASSSQGGGNTEAFF	TGTGCCAGCAGTTCTCAGGGAGGGGGCAACACTGAAGCTTTCTTT
TRBV7-9	-	-	TRBJ2-1	16	CASSSVTGRGYNEQFF	TGTGCCAGCAGCTCCGTGACAGGGAGGGGGTACAATGAGCAGTTCTTC
TRBV6-1	TRBD1	-	TRBJ1-5	16	CASSEPKRDRSPPQHF	TGTGCCAGCAGTGAACCGAAAAGGGACAGGTCCCCGCCCCAGCATTTT
TRBV29-1	-	once	TRBJ1-2	12	CSVEVPNYGYTF	TGCAGCGTTGAAGTGCCTAACTATGGCTACACCTTC
TRBV6-1	-	-	TRBJ1-2	14	CASSERGRDYGYTF	TGTGCCAGCAGTGAACGGGGGCGCGACTATGGCTACACCTTC
TRBV5-1	TRBD1	-	TRBJ1-2	15	CASSLGDRANYGYTF	TGCGCCAGCAGCTTGGGGGACAGGGCAAACTATGGCTACACCTTC
TRBV6-5	-	-	TRBJ1-6	16	CASSYAWGLNNSPLHF	TGTGCCAGCAGTTACGCTTGGGGCCTCAATAATTCACCCCTCCACTTT
TRBV2	-	-	TRBJ1-4	13	CASSEMAGEKLFF	TGTGCCAGCAGTGAAATGGCGGGTGAAAAACTGTTTTTT
TRBV7-9	-	once	TRBJ2-3	17	CASSLSLWEISTDTQYF	TGTGCCAGCAGCCTCTCCCTTTGGGAGATTAGCACAGATACGCAGTATTTT
TRBV12-5	-	-	TRBJ2-7	12	CASGVQGTWQYF	TGTGCTAGTGGGGTGCAGGGGACTTGGCAGTACTTC
TRBV9	-	-	TRBJ1-4	15	CASSIRQSSNEKLFF	TGTGCCAGCAGCATAAGACAGAGTTCTAATGAAAAACTGTTTTTT
TRBV23-1	-	-	TRBJ2-7	23	CASSRPSQSKRGRTNGDDYEQYF	TGCGCCAGCAGTCGCCCCTCCCAGAGCAAACGAGGCAGGACTAATGGCGACGACTACGAGCAGTACTTC
TRBV6-1	-	-	TRBJ1-1	11	CASSEQGEAFF	TGTGCCAGCAGTGAACAGGGTGAGGCTTTCTTT
TRBV21-1	-	once	TRBJ1-5	20	CASSKEGNREGPFSNQPQHF	TGTGCCAGCAGCAAAGAGGGAAACAGGGAAGGTCCCTTTTCCAATCAGCCCCAGCATTTT
TRBV7-9	-	once	TRBJ1-2	13	CASSLSTNYGYTF	TGTGCCAGCAGCTTATCGACTAACTATGGCTACACCTTC
TRBV5-1	TRBD2	-	TRBJ2-2	16	CASGKGLAAVSGELFF	TGCGCCAGCGGGAAGGGACTAGCGGCGGTGTCCGGGGAGCTGTTTTTT
TRBV18	-	once	TRBJ1-1	15	CASSPDNRRNTEAFF	TGTGCCAGCTCACCGGATAATAGACGGAACACTGAAGCTTTCTTT
TRBV3-1/TRBV3-2	TRBD2	-	TRBJ2-5	16	CASSQVRAGTLETQYF	TGTGCCAGCAGCCAAGTCCGAGCGGGAACGTTAGAGACCCAGTACTTC
TRBV29-1	TRBD1	-	TRBJ2-7	13	CSVDGQGGYEQYF	TGCAGCGTTGACGGACAGGGAGGTTACGAGCAGTACTTC
TRBV5-4	TRBD1	-	TRBJ2-7	16	CASSPGPGQSHYEQYF	TGTGCCAGCAGCCCCGGCCCGGGACAGAGCCACTACGAGCAGTACTTC
TRBV3-1/TRBV3-2	-	-	TRBJ2-6	15	CASNRQGSGANVLTF	TGTGCCAGCAACCGCCAGGGCTCTGGGGCCAACGTCCTGACTTTC
TRBV5-6	-	-	TRBJ1-2	13	CASSWGWLNGYTF	TGTGCCAGCAGCTGGGGGTGGTTGAATGGCTACACCTTC
TRBV18	-	-	TRBJ2-7	14	CASSQEGASYEQYF	TGTGCCAGCTCACAGGAGGGGGCCTCCTACGAGCAGTACTTC
TRBV14	-	-	TRBJ2-1	16	CASSQVGSLVANEQFF	TGTGCCAGCAGCCAAGTAGGGAGCCTAGTAGCCAATGAGCAGTTCTTC
TRBV7-9	-	-	TRBJ2-5	14	CASSLGSALETQYF	TGTGCCAGCAGCTTAGGGTCTGCCCTAGAGACCCAGTACTTC
TRBV19	TRBD2	once	TRBJ2-1	14	CASSIRGGDNEQFF	TGTGCCAGTAGTATACGCGGGGGAGACAATGAGCAGTTCTTC
TRBV5-1	TRBD1	-	TRBJ2-3	15	CASSLGQGDTDTQYF	TGCGCCAGCAGCTTGGGGCAGGGGGACACAGATACGCAGTATTTT
TRBV7-9	TRBD1	-	TRBJ2-7	14	CASSTRQGPYEQYF	TGTGCCAGCAGCACGCGACAGGGACCCTACGAGCAGTACTTC